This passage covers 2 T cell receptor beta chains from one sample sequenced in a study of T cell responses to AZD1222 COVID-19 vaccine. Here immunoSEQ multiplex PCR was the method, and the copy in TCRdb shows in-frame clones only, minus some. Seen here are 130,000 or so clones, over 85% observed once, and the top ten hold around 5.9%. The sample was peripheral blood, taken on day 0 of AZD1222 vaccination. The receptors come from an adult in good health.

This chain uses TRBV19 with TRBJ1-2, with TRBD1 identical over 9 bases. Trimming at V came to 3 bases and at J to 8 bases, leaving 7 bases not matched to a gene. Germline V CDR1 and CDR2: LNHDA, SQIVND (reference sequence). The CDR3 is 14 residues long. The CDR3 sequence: CASSIQQGARGYTF. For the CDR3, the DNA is TGTGCCAGTAGTATTCAACAGGGGGCGCGGGGCTACACCTTC.

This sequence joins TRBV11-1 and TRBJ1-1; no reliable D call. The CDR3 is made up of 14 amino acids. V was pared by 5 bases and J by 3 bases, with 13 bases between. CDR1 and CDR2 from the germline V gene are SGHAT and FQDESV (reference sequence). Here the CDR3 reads CASSKSVLDTEAFF. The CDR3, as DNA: TGTGCCAGCAGCAAGTCTGTATTGGACACTGAAGCTTTCTTT.